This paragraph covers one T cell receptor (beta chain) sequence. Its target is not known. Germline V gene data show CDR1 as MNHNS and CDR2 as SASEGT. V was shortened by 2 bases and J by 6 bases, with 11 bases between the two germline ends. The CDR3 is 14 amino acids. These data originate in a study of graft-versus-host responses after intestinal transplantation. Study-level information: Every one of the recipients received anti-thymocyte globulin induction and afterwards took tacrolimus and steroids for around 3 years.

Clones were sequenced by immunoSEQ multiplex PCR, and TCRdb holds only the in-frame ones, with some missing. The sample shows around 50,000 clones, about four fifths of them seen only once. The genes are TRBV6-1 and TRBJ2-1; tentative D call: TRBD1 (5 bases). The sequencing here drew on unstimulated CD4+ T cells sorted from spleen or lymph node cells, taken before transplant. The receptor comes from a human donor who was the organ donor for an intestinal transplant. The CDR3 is CASSESGYGNEQFF. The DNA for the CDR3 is TGTGCCAGCAGTGAATCAGGGTATGGCAATGAGCAGTTCTTC.